The clone carrying this TCR beta chain was counted between two and nine times. The sample belongs to a study of blood T cells in healthy people across ages. After removal of 4 bases from V and 4 bases from J, the junction contained 9 bases not matched to a gene. The CDR3 length is 15 residues. Per the germline V gene, CDR1 is SGDLS and CDR2 is YYNGEE. Each donor gave 9 to 10 milliliters of peripheral blood. Combining a sample-barcoded 5' primer with a J-beta primer mix, a second PCR ran for about 6 to 11 cycles. TCRdb reanalysed the 5' RACE reads using MiXCR and keeps one entry per CDR3 protein. The repertoire holds 1.8 million or so distinct CDR3 sequences, with roughly 43% as singletons.

This receptor was identified in a human donor in good health. Sequencing was done on a sample of blood. The chain carries TRBV9 and TRBJ1-2, with 8 bases that match TRBD1. The CDR3 nucleotides are TGTGCCAGCAGCATTGGACAGGGCAGTATCTATGGCTACACCTTC. Residues: CASSIGQGSIYGYTF.